The 30 T cell receptor beta chains below were found in one sample sequenced in a study of control samples from healthy donors and cancer patients. Measured with immunoSEQ multiplex PCR; TCRdb has only the in-frame clones, and not every one. Among roughly 13,000 clones listed, roughly 71% were seen once. The specimen sequenced was formalin-fixed, paraffin-embedded tissue. These receptors all stem from a male donor with melanoma.

The chain combines TRBV7-9 with TRBJ2-1; 10 bases align to TRBD1. The J segment lost 8 bases and the V segment lost 5 bases, leaving 6 bases of the junction unmatched. This CDR3 has 14 amino acids. CDR1 and CDR2 (germline): SEHNR, FQNEAQ (reference sequence). The DNA of the CDR3 is TGTGCCAGCAGCCGACAGGGGGCCTGGGATGAGCAGTTCTTC. It is translated as CASSRQGAWDEQFF.

The J gene is TRBJ2-2, the V gene TRBV14; 8 bases fit TRBD2. The V gene's germline CDR1 is SGHDN and CDR2 FVKESK. This CDR3 is 15 amino acids long. Trimming cost V 4 bases and J 4 bases; bases outside gene matches: 5. CDR3 amino acids: CASSPSGGSTGELFF. CDR3 in DNA: TGTGCCAGCAGCCCATCGGGGGGGAGCACCGGGGAGCTGTTTTTT.

CDR3 region: CASSLHPQTQYF. The CDR3 DNA follows: TGTGCCAGCAGCTTACACCCGCAGACCCAGTACTTC. The gene calls are TRBV5-5 and TRBJ2-5; D call uncertain. CDR1 is SGHKS, CDR2 YYEKEE, per germline (reference sequence). Trimming stripped 2 bases from V and 6 bases from J, with 8 bases between. CDR3 size: 12 residues.

The chain combines TRBV14 with TRBJ2-3; 7 bases line up with TRBD2. The V segment lost 2 bases and the J segment 6 bases; nucleotides outside the gene matches: 2. The CDR3 consists of 13 residues. The germline CDR1 and CDR2 sequences are SGHDN and FVKESK. The CDR3: CASSQWGGDTQYF. Here the CDR3 DNA reads TGTGCCAGCAGCCAATGGGGGGGTGATACGCAGTATTTT.

The chain uses TRBV19 and TRBJ2-5; D perhaps matches TRBD2 (7 bases). From germline, CDR1 is LNHDA and CDR2 SQIVND (reference sequence). This CDR3 is built from 13 residues. V was pared by 6 bases and J by 5 bases, with 13 bases between. CDR3 DNA: TGTGCCAGTAGACGGGGGGCTTGGGAGACCCAGTACTTC. Protein product: CASRRGAWETQYF.

This rearrangement joins TRBV12-5 to TRBJ1-3; no clear D. The V end was cut by 6 bases, the J end by 4 bases, with 7 bases between. The V gene's germline CDR1 is LGHNT and CDR2 FRNRAP. This CDR3 contains 12 residues. The CDR3 here is CASGLPGNTIYF. Written as DNA, the CDR3 is TGTGCTAGTGGCCTGCCCGGAAACACCATATATTTT.

The chain combines TRBV6-1 with TRBJ2-3, with D maybe TRBD2 (5 bases). Between the trimmed V and J ends, which lost 0 bases and 2 bases, there was a span of 9 bases. Germline-derived CDR1 and CDR2 are MNHNS and SASEGT. The CDR3 length is 15 residues. The CDR3, as DNA: TGTGCCAGCAGTGAAGCGCTAGCTGCCACAGATACGCAGTATTTT. It specifies CASSEALAATDTQYF.

CDR3 nucleotides: TGCAGCGTTGATGGCGGGGTCACAGATACGCAGTATTTT. This encodes CSVDGGVTDTQYF. The chain combines TRBV29-1 with TRBJ2-3; D is perhaps TRBD2 (6 bases). V was pared by 3 bases and J by 2 bases, with 9 bases between. This CDR3 region has 13 residues. Germline lookup yields CDR1 SQVTM and CDR2 ANQGSEA.

The chain combines TRBV13 with TRBJ2-1; tentatively, D is TRBD1 or TRBD2 (5 bases each). V gave up 5 bases and J gave up 4 bases, with 15 bases separating them. This CDR3 is built from 15 residues. Germline assignment: CDR1 PRHDT and CDR2 FYEKMQ (reference sequence). The CDR3 loop reads CASSAGGDPYNEQFF. The DNA of the CDR3 is TGTGCCAGCAGCGCGGGTGGGGACCCGTACAATGAGCAGTTCTTC.

V gene TRBV5-5 combines with J gene TRBJ2-5; D is possibly TRBD1 (6 bases). Between the trimmed V and J ends, which lost 4 bases and 5 bases, there was a span of 12 bases. This CDR3 comprises 13 residues. Germline-derived CDR1 and CDR2 are SGHKS and YYEKEE (reference sequence). The CDR3 bases are TGTGCCAGCAGCACATTCCAGGGGGAGACCCAGTACTTC. It yields the protein CASSTFQGETQYF.

The V gene is TRBV11-2, the J gene TRBJ2-7, with TRBD1 matching 7 bases. V was clipped by 2 bases and J by 4 bases; unmatched bases: 11. The CDR3 is made up of 16 amino acids. CDR1 is SGHAT, CDR2 FQNNGV, per germline. CDR3 loop: CASSLRGGRLIYEQYF. The DNA of the CDR3 is TGTGCCAGCAGCTTAAGAGGGGGCAGGCTAATTTACGAGCAGTACTTC.

The V call is TRBV28, the J call TRBJ2-3; 9 nucleotides align to TRBD2. J lost 2 bases, V lost 6 bases, and 9 bases had no gene match. The CDR3 sequence is 16 residues long. CDR1 is MDHEN, CDR2 SYDVKM, per germline. The CDR3 protein is CASSAGGLLLTDTQYF. CDR3 bases: TGTGCCAGCAGCGCGGGGGGGCTCCTCCTCACAGATACGCAGTATTTT.

V and J are TRBV7-9 and TRBJ1-6; 9 bases fit TRBD1. The CDR3 totals 15 residues. CDR1 and CDR2 (germline): SEHNR, FQNEAQ (reference sequence). V lost 4 bases to trimming and J lost 7 bases; unmatched junction nucleotides: 5. The CDR3 spells CASSSTGGPNSPLHF. The CDR3 DNA sequence: TGTGCCAGCAGCTCAACAGGGGGCCCCAATTCACCCCTCCACTTT.

V is TRBV4-2 and J is TRBJ2-5, with no clear D. Germline CDR1 and CDR2: LGHNA and YNFKEQ. V shed 1 base and J shed 0 bases, with 6 bases lying between them. The CDR3 loop spans 14 amino acids. The CDR3 nucleotides read TGTGCCAGCAGCCAAGTCTCGGACCAAGAGACCCAGTACTTC. It codes for CASSQVSDQETQYF.

The chain employs TRBV12-3 or TRBV12-4 and TRBJ2-3, with unresolved D. This CDR3 comprises 13 residues. Trimming shortened V by 6 bases and J by 0 bases, and 7 bases separated the two germline ends. As DNA, the CDR3 is TGTGCCAGCAGCTCAGATAGCACAGATACGCAGTATTTT. It is translated as CASSSDSTDTQYF.

The CDR3 spells CASSAGTVLGGNTIYF. As DNA, the CDR3 is TGTGCCAGCAGCGCAGGGACCGTTTTAGGAGGAAACACCATATATTTT. This chain links TRBV9 with TRBJ1-3; D possibly corresponds to TRBD1 (5 bases). V was shortened by 3 bases and J by 4 bases, with 17 bases between the two germline ends. CDR1 SGDLS and CDR2 YYNGEE come from the germline V gene. CDR3 length: 16 residues.

The rearrangement links TRBV12-3 or TRBV12-4 to TRBJ1-6; D is ambiguous. The CDR3 covers 13 residues. CDR3 nucleotide sequence: TGTGTTACCTCCGGCGTCCGCCCTTCACCCCTCCACTTT. Its protein product is CVTSGVRPSPLHF.

The chain employs TRBV2 and TRBJ2-5; the D is unclear. CDR3 length: 13 amino acids. Germline assignment: CDR1 SNHLY and CDR2 FYNNEI. Between the trimmed V and J ends, which lost 7 bases and 1 base, there was a span of 10 bases. CDR3 loop: CASKGSVQETQYF. DNA of the CDR3: TGTGCCAGCAAGGGTTCAGTCCAAGAGACCCAGTACTTC.

This clone has a handful of counts. The chain couples TRBV4-2 to TRBJ1-6, with 9 positions matching TRBD1. After removal of 1 base from V and 7 bases from J, the junction contained 2 bases not matched to a gene. CDR3 length equals 15 residues. Germline lookup yields CDR1 LGHNA and CDR2 YNFKEQ. The CDR3 protein is CASSQGGQGNSPLHF. Written as DNA, the CDR3 is TGTGCCAGCAGCCAAGGGGGACAGGGAAATTCACCCCTCCACTTT.

The chain combines TRBV28 with TRBJ1-2; 9 bases are a match to TRBD1. CDR1 is MDHEN and CDR2 is SYDVKM in the germline V gene. Unmatched junction bases numbered 7, after V lost 8 bases and J lost 6 bases. The CDR3 loop spans 13 amino acids. DNA for the CDR3: TGTGCCAGCCGAGAGACAGGGGGTGATGGCTACACCTTC. Its translation: CASRETGGDGYTF.

The rearrangement uses TRBV5-1 and TRBJ2-3, with D tentatively TRBD1 (6 bases). V was shortened by 4 bases and J by 0 bases, with 18 bases between the two germline ends. Germline V lookup: CDR1 SGHRS, CDR2 YFSETQ. The CDR3 loop spans 17 amino acids. The CDR3 sequence is CASSLMPIRGSTDTQYF. The DNA for the CDR3 is TGCGCCAGCAGCCTGATGCCTATCAGGGGCAGCACAGATACGCAGTATTTT.

The chain combines TRBV14 with TRBJ1-2; 8 positions agree with TRBD1. This CDR3 has 15 amino acids. J was trimmed by 2 bases and V by 2 bases; bases with no gene match: 4. CDR1 is SGHDN, CDR2 FVKESK, per germline. CDR3 sequence reads: CASSQPTGENYGYTF. CDR3 sequence (DNA): TGTGCCAGCAGCCAACCGACAGGGGAGAACTATGGCTACACCTTC.

This clone counts as medium-sized (0.01 to 0.1%). This sequence joins TRBV5-1 and TRBJ2-1; TRBD2 matches 8 bases. V dropped 5 bases and J dropped 9; count of bases not matched to a gene: 7. Germline V CDR1 and CDR2: SGHRS, YFSETQ. This CDR3 contains 13 residues. The CDR3 DNA is TGCGCCAGCAGTTTACGGACTAGCACTGAGCAGTTCTTC. Residues: CASSLRTSTEQFF.

The V call is TRBV7-6, the J call TRBJ2-5; D may be TRBD2 (6 bases). Germline V lookup: CDR1 SGHVS, CDR2 FNYEAQ. The CDR3 is 15 amino acids. V was shortened by 0 bases and J by 5 bases, with 13 bases between the two germline ends. The DNA for the CDR3 is TGTGCCAGCAGCTTAGCGGGGCGGGGCGGTGAGACCCAGTACTTC. Its protein product is CASSLAGRGGETQYF.

The genes are TRBV5-5 and TRBJ2-7; tentative D call: TRBD1 (6 bases). The germline V gene encodes CDR1 SGHKS and CDR2 YYEKEE (reference sequence). The CDR3 spans 14 residues. Trimming removed 0 bases at V and 6 bases at J, with 13 bases between. The CDR3 here is CASSLDPGVGEQYF. The CDR3 coding sequence is TGTGCCAGCAGCTTGGACCCAGGGGTAGGCGAGCAGTACTTC.

This chain uses TRBV6-6 with TRBJ2-4, with 16 bases identical to TRBD2. This CDR3 has 16 amino acids. CDR1 and CDR2 from the germline V gene are MNHNY and SVGAGI (reference sequence). J was trimmed by 9 bases and V by 6 bases; bases with no gene match: 8. This CDR3 is CASSPGLAGGPGIQYF. The CDR3 nucleotides are TGTGCCAGCAGCCCGGGACTAGCGGGGGGGCCGGGCATTCAGTACTTC.

This chain uses TRBV5-4 with TRBJ2-7, with D perhaps assigned TRBD1 or TRBD2 (5 bases each). Germline CDR1 SGHNT, CDR2 YYREEE (reference sequence). This CDR3 has 15 residues. Trimming shortened V by 3 bases and J by 0 bases, and 13 bases separated the two germline ends. The CDR3 DNA sequence: TGTGCCAGCAGCTCGGCGGCTGGGACCTCCTACGAGCAGTACTTC. It yields the protein CASSSAAGTSYEQYF.

The rearrangement uses TRBV14 and TRBJ2-7; TRBD1 agrees at 11 bases. CDR3 length: 14 amino acids. The V gene's germline CDR1 is SGHDN and CDR2 FVKESK. The junction had 3 bases not matched to a gene; V was cut back by 6 bases and J by 2 bases. CDR3 nucleotide sequence: TGTGCCAGCAGTGGGACAGGGGGGGCCTACGAGCAGTACTTC. It specifies CASSGTGGAYEQYF. Together with reference TRBV14 and TRBJ2-7, the CDR3 gives the full variable domain: EAGVTQFPSHSVIEKGQTVTLRCDPISGHDNLYWYRRVMGKEIKFLLHFVKESKQDESGMPNNRFLAERTGGTYSTLKVQPAELEDSGVYFCASSGTGGAYEQYFGPGTRLTVT.

This chain joins TRBV30 and TRBJ1-5; D call uncertain. V gave up 3 bases and J gave up 5 bases, with 11 bases separating them. The germline CDR1 and CDR2 sequences are GTSNPN and SVGIG (reference sequence). This CDR3 region has 13 residues. The CDR3 region has the DNA TGTGCCTGGAGCACCCGCGGTTATCAGCCCCAGCATTTT. Protein sequence: CAWSTRGYQPQHF.

The V and J genes are TRBV5-1 and TRBJ2-1, with 8 bases identical to TRBD2. The length of the CDR3 is 20 residues. The germline CDR1 and CDR2 sequences are SGHRS and YFSETQ. V lost 0 bases to trimming and J lost 2 bases; unmatched junction nucleotides: 16. Here the CDR3 reads CASSLGSQRGKTNPYNEQFF. DNA for the CDR3: TGCGCCAGCAGCTTGGGCTCTCAGCGGGGGAAAACAAACCCCTACAATGAGCAGTTCTTC.